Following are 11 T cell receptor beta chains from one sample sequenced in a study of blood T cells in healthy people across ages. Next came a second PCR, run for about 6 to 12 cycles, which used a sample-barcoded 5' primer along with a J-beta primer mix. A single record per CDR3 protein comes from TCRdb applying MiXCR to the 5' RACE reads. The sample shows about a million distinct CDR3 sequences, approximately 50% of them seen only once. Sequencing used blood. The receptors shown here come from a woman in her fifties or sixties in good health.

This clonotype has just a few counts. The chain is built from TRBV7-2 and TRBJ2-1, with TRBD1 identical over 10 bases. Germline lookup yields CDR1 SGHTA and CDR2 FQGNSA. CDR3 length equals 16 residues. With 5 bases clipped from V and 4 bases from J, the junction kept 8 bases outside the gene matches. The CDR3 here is CASSTSTGGLYNEQFF. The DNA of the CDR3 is TGTGCCAGCAGCACCTCGACAGGGGGCTTATACAATGAGCAGTTCTTC.

The CDR3 nucleotides are TGCAGTGCTAGGGCTTCGCGGGTGAGCACAGATACGCAGTATTTT. Translated: CSARASRVSTDTQYF. The chain joins TRBV20-1 to TRBJ2-3, with D possibly TRBD2 on 5 matching bases. CDR1 and CDR2 from the germline V gene are DFQATT and SNEGSKA (reference sequence). V was cut by 3 bases and J by 0 bases, with 13 bases left in between. The CDR3 runs 15 residues.

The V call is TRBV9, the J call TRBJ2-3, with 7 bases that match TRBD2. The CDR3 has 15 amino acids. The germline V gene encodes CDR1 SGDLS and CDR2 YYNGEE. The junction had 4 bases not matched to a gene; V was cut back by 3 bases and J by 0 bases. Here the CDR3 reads CASSETSDSTDTQYF. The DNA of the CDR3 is TGTGCCAGCAGCGAAACTAGCGACAGCACAGATACGCAGTATTTT.

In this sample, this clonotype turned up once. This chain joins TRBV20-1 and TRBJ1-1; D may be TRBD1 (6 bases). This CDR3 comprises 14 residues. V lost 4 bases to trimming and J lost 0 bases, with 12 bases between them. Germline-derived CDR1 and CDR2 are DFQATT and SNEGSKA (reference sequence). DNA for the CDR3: TGCAGTGCTAAAAAACAGGGATTGAACACTGAAGCTTTCTTT. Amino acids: CSAKKQGLNTEAFF.

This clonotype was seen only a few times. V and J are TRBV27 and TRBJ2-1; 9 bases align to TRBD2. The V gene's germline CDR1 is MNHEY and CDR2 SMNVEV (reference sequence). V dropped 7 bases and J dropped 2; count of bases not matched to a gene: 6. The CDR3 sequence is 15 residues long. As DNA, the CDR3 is TGTGCCAGCAAGCCGGGACTAGCTGCCTACAATGAGCAGTTCTTC. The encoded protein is CASKPGLAAYNEQFF.

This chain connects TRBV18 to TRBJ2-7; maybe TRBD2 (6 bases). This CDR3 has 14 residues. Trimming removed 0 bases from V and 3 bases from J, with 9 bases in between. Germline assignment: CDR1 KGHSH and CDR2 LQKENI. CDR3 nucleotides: TGTGCCAGCTCACCACCCCCGGGAGTCTACGAGCAGTACTTC. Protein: CASSPPPGVYEQYF.

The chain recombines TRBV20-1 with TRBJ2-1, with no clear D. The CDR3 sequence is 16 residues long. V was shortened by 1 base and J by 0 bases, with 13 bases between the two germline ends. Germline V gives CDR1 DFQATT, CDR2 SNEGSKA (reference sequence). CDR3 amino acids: CSARGSPPGSYNEQFF. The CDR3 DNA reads TGCAGTGCTAGAGGGAGTCCACCTGGCTCCTACAATGAGCAGTTCTTC.

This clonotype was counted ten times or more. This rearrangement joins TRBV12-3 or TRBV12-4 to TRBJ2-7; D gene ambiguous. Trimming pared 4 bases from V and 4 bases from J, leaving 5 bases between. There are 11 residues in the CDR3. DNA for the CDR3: TGTGCCAGCAGTTATAAGTACGAGCAGTACTTC. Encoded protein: CASSYKYEQYF.

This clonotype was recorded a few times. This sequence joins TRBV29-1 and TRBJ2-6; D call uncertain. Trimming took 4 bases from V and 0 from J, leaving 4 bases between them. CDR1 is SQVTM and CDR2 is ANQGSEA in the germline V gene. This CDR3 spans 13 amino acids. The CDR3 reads CSVGASGANVLTF. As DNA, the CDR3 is TGCAGCGTTGGGGCCTCTGGGGCCAACGTCCTGACTTTC.

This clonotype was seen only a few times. CDR3 amino acids: CSVCCRLAKNIQYF. The DNA for the CDR3 is TGCAGCGTCTGCTGTCGCCTAGCCAAAAACATTCAGTACTTC. The chain links TRBV29-1 to TRBJ2-4, with D unclear. The CDR3 has 14 amino acids. V was pared by 6 bases and J by 0 bases, with 12 bases between. Germline CDR1 and CDR2: SQVTM and ANQGSEA.

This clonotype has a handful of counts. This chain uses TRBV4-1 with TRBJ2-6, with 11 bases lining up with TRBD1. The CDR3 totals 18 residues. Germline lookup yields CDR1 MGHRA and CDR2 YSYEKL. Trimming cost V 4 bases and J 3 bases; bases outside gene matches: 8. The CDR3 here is CASSLRGQGAVGANVLTF. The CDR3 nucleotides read TGCGCCAGCAGCCTGAGAGGACAGGGGGCGGTTGGGGCCAACGTCCTGACTTTC.